This entry is about one T cell receptor beta chain. Its matching antigen is unknown. Germline lookup yields CDR1 MGHDK and CDR2 SYGVNS. V dropped 6 bases and J dropped 4 bases, with 15 bases sitting between them. The CDR3 contains 14 residues. The data stem from a study of cytomegalovirus exposure and HLA in healthy donors. The wider study: Earlier, some 170 million T cells were analyzed, and over 95 million unique TCR beta sequences were found among them.

60 Vbeta and 13 Jbeta primers were used in PCR. Using immunoSEQ multiplex PCR, the repertoire was profiled, and TCRdb retains in-frame clones only, with some absent. Counted here are about 80,000 clones, 62% occurring once; the ten biggest clones make up 4% to 4.5%. Study conclusions and caveats: HLA alleles were associated with 15,000 to 20,000 TCR beta sequences in a later analysis at 0.05 false discovery rate. The authors reported that TCR beta sequences could predict HLA-A and HLA-B alleles. These predictions were accurate for most subjects in the first cohort. Data from an earlier analysis indicated that most TCR beta V segments were productive either about 87% or about 30% of the time.

The chain recombines TRBV25-1 with TRBJ1-2; D perhaps matches TRBD1 (6 bases). Material: PBMCs. The TCR was taken from a male donor in good health and CMV-seropositive. The chain's CDR3 is CASRDPGQFYGYTF. The CDR3 DNA reads TGTGCCAGCAGGGACCCGGGACAATTCTATGGCTACACCTTC.